Described below is a single TCR beta chain sequence and its context. Its antigen is still unknown. It has no much larger one-base neighbor in the sample; base qualities were not kept. The data are from a study of blood T cell repertoires in COVID-19 (dated by TCRdb to the early 2020s). About the study as a whole: Samples covering the acute and convalescent phases of COVID-19 were provided by collaborators in the United States, Italy and Spain. The samples were drawn from two sources: the first 160 participants of the ongoing ImmuneRACE study, and approximately 1,300 subjects contributed by 6 global collaborators. Where HLA class I and class II types were available, the types were taken from metadata supplied by the sample provider, not from assay-based typing. The repertoires were released in a freely available public database intended as a resource for research on the immune response to SARS-CoV-2. Deeply sampled blood TCRbeta repertoires from subjects exposed to, actively infected with, or recovered from COVID-19 were included in the dataset. Sample metadata almost always included a de-identified subject ID, COVID-19 status, age in years and sex. The material from the prospective study consisted of cDNA or gDNA derived from T cells, B-cell-depleted T cells, or PBMCs.

TCRbeta CDR3 regions were amplified from genomic DNA using the immunoSEQ Assay, a bias-controlled multiplex PCR. The study's own analysis went as follows. The number of nucleated cells in each sample was estimated from the amplification of reference gene primers within the assay. To quantify the absolute abundance of each unique TCRbeta CDR3 rearrangement, sequence reads were collapsed and filtered. For each sample, productive Simpson clonality was calculated by taking the square root of Simpson's diversity index across productive rearrangements. The table comes from immuneACCESS by way of TCRdb, which keeps in-frame sequences with V and J called. Part of the clones is missing from these tables; in studies checked, under half for an unresolved V gene and the rest for unknown reasons. V and J calls and clone size are as listed in that table; D and trimming were resolved from the DNA. The sample table contains fewer than 130,000 clones; only one count was recorded for about 75% of them. Clones ranked in the top ten supply around 16% of the sample.

CDR1 DFQATT and CDR2 SNEGSKA are derived from the germline V gene (reference sequence). V loses 3 bases, J loses 2 bases, and the germline ends lie 14 bases apart. The cysteine opens and the phenylalanine closes a CDR3 of 14 amino acids. CDR3 DNA is the only sequence kept; it has 42 bases, read in frame from the first base. Whole blood was collected in K2EDTA tubes by collaborating institutions according to the institutions' own protocols. For TCRbeta analysis, collaborators shipped samples in one of three forms: frozen whole blood, isolated PBMCs, or DNA extracted from either of those sample types. Study-wide findings and limitations: How much clinical and demographic metadata was included differed by source and by participant, and the metadata was provided uncurated.

The chain is made from TRBV20-1 and TRBJ2-7; TRBD1 could be the D gene, as 6 bases match. The receptor comes from a woman aged 80 or older with active or convalescent COVID-19. What was sequenced was peripheral blood. This receptor carries the CDR3 CSASWAGDTYEQYF. The bases read TGCAGTGCTAGTTGGGCAGGGGACACCTACGAGCAGTACTTC.